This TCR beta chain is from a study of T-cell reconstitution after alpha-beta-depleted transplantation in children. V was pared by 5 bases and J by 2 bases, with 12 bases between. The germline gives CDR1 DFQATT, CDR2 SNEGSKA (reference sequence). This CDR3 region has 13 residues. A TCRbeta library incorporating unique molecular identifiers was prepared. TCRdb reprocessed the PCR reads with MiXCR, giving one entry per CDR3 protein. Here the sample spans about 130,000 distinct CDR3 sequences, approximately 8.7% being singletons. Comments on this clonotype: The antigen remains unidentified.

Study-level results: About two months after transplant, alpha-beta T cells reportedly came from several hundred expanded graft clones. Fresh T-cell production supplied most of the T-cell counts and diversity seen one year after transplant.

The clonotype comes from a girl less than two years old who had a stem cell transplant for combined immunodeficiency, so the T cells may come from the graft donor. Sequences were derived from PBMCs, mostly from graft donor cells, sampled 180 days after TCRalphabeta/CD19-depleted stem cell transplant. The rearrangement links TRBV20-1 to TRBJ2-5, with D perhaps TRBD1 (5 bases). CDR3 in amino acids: CSARPRTQETQYF. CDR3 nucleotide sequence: TGCAGTGCTCGCCCTAGGACACAAGAGACCCAGTACTTC.